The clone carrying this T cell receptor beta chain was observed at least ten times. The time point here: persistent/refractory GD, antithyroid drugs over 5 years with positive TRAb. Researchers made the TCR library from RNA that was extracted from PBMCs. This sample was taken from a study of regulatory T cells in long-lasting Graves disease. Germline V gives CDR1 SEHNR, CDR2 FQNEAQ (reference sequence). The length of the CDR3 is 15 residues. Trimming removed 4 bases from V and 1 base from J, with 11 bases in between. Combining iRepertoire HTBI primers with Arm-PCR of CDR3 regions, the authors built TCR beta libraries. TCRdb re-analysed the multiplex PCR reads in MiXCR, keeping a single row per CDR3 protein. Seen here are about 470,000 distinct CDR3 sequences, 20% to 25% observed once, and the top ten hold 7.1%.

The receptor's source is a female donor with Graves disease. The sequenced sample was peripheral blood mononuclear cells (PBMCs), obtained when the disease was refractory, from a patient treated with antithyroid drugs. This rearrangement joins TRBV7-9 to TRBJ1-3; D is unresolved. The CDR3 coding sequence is TGTGCCAGCAGCTCAACCACGGGATCTGGAAACACCATATATTTT. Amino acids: CASSSTTGSGNTIYF.